Shown below are 21 T cell receptor beta chains from a single sample sequenced in a study of T-cell reconstitution after alpha-beta-depleted transplantation in children. Molecular barcoding with unique molecular identifiers was used for the TCRbeta library. TCRdb re-called the PCR reads with MiXCR, one entry per CDR3 protein. The sample lists around 100,000 distinct CDR3 sequences, 9% to 12% occurring once. The sequencing used PBMCs, collected before TCRalphabeta/CD19-depleted stem cell transplant. The receptors shown here come from a boy aged 2 to 10 with acute lymphoblastic leukemia, due to receive a stem cell transplant.

The V gene is TRBV11-3, the J gene TRBJ2-7, with a tentative D call TRBD1 (6 bases). V was shortened by 4 bases and J by 0 bases, with 16 bases between the two germline ends. Germline CDR1 SGHNT, CDR2 YENEEA. CDR3 length: 16 residues. The CDR3 is CASSSPTGSFSYEQYF. The CDR3 region has the DNA TGTGCCAGCAGCTCCCCGACAGGTTCTTTCTCCTACGAGCAGTACTTC.

This clonotype was found a few times. The chain carries TRBV5-1 and TRBJ2-7; perhaps TRBD1 as D (5 bases). V lost 0 bases to trimming and J lost 5 bases, with 12 bases between them. The CDR3 spans 14 residues. Per germline, CDR1 SGHRS and CDR2 YFSETQ. The CDR3 reads CASSLESAGHEQYF. DNA for the CDR3: TGCGCCAGCAGCTTGGAGTCGGCAGGGCACGAGCAGTACTTC.

This clonotype came up many times. CDR3 bases: TGCAGTGCCACTCCAGGGGAGCTGGGGAACATTCAGTACTTC. Translation gives CSATPGELGNIQYF. V is TRBV20-1 and J is TRBJ2-4; tentative D call: TRBD1 (6 bases). The V gene lost 6 bases and the J gene lost 7 bases, with 19 bases spanning the gap. This CDR3 has 14 amino acids. CDR1 is DFQATT and CDR2 is SNEGSKA in the germline V gene (reference sequence).

This rearrangement joins TRBV28 to TRBJ2-2, with 14 bases matching TRBD2. The CDR3 runs 15 residues. From germline, CDR1 is MDHEN and CDR2 SYDVKM. Trimming took 8 bases from V and 7 from J; bases not matched to a gene: 6. The chain's CDR3 is CASGSGTSGGGELFF. CDR3 DNA sequence: TGTGCCAGCGGATCGGGGACTAGCGGGGGCGGGGAGCTGTTTTTT.

This rearrangement joins TRBV11-2 to TRBJ2-5, with TRBD2 matching over 14 bases. Unmatched junction bases numbered 7, after V lost 4 bases and J lost 0 bases. CDR3 size: 18 residues. Germline V gene data show CDR1 as SGHAT and CDR2 as FQNNGV. The CDR3 nucleotides read TGTGCCAGCAGCTCGGGACTAGCGGGAGCACGGTACCAAGAGACCCAGTACTTC. It codes for CASSSGLAGARYQETQYF. Full variable domain (rest looked up from reference TRBV11-2 and TRBJ2-5): EAGVAQSPRYKIIEKRQSVAFWCNPISGHATLYWYQQILGQGPKLLIQFQNNGVVDDSQLPKDRFSAERLKGVDSTLKIQPAKLEDSAVYLCASSSGLAGARYQETQYFGPGTRLLVL.

The chain employs TRBV24-1 and TRBJ2-5; 9 bases agree with TRBD2. The V gene end was trimmed by 6 bases and the J gene end by 0 bases; junction bases not matched to a gene: 4. The CDR3 sequence is 15 residues long. Germline CDR1 is KGHDR and CDR2 is SFDVKD. This chain's CDR3 is CATSRSGGYQETQYF. CDR3 in DNA: TGTGCCACCAGTAGGAGCGGGGGGTACCAAGAGACCCAGTACTTC.

This clonotype was seen a handful of times. The CDR3 region is CASRQGLGTDTQYF. CDR3 DNA: TGTGCCAGTAGACAGGGTTTAGGCACAGATACGCAGTATTTT. The chain carries TRBV19 and TRBJ2-3, with D possibly TRBD1 on 6 matching bases. Looked up from germline, CDR1 is LNHDA and CDR2 is SQIVND (reference sequence). Trimming cost V 6 bases and J 1 base, with 11 bases left between them. The CDR3 covers 14 residues.

The J gene is TRBJ2-1, the V gene TRBV20-1, with 7 bases fitting TRBD2. After removal of 3 bases from V and 7 bases from J, the junction contained 12 bases not matched to a gene. The CDR3 has 15 residues. CDR1 is DFQATT, CDR2 SNEGSKA, per germline (reference sequence). CDR3 region: CSASPGLEVRNEQFF. The DNA of the CDR3 is TGCAGTGCTAGCCCTGGACTAGAGGTCCGTAATGAGCAGTTCTTC.

This clonotype has just a few counts. The chain uses TRBV6-1 and TRBJ2-1; 11 bases map to TRBD2. This CDR3 comprises 15 residues. Germline V gene lookup returns CDR1 MNHNS and CDR2 SASEGT. V gave up 6 bases and J gave up 3 bases; unmatched junction bases: 4. Here the CDR3 DNA reads TGTGCCAGCAGATCACTAGCGGGGGACTACAATGAGCAGTTCTTC. It is translated as CASRSLAGDYNEQFF.

This clonotype was counted only a few times. This chain connects TRBV7-2 to TRBJ2-5; 11 positions agree with TRBD2. The CDR3 spans 18 residues. V lost 0 bases, J lost 0 bases, and 6 bases stayed unmatched. CDR1 is SGHTA, CDR2 FQGNSA, per germline. The CDR3 nucleotides are TGTGCCAGCAGCTTAGCCCTACTAGCGGGAGAGGACCAAGAGACCCAGTACTTC. Residues: CASSLALLAGEDQETQYF.

This clonotype was observed a few times. This chain joins TRBV29-1 and TRBJ2-3; 8 bases fit TRBD2. The V gene end was trimmed by 4 bases and the J gene end by 4 bases; junction bases not matched to a gene: 7. The CDR3 runs to 14 residues. The germline gives CDR1 SQVTM, CDR2 ANQGSEA. The CDR3 DNA sequence: TGCAGCGTTGCTAAGCGGGAGAGGTCAGATACGCAGTATTTT. Residues: CSVAKRERSDTQYF.

This clonotype was picked up many times. This sequence joins TRBV5-1 and TRBJ2-7; D is uncertain. V was shortened by 7 bases and J by 0 bases, with 14 bases between the two germline ends. Germline V gene data show CDR1 as SGHRS and CDR2 as YFSETQ. The CDR3 sequence is 14 residues long. The CDR3 region has the DNA TGCGCCAGCCGTTCGGGCTCTAGCTCCTACGAGCAGTACTTC. This codes for CASRSGSSSYEQYF.

This clonotype has ten or more counts. The gene calls are TRBV5-5 and TRBJ2-5; D call uncertain. This CDR3 is 15 amino acids long. Deletions cut 5 bases from V and 0 bases from J, with 14 bases between. CDR1 SGHKS and CDR2 YYEKEE come from the germline V gene (reference sequence). The CDR3 region is CASRMGRLYQETQYF. The CDR3 region has the DNA TGTGCCAGCAGGATGGGCCGGCTGTACCAAGAGACCCAGTACTTC.

The sample holds a few counts of this clonotype. This chain links TRBV12-3 or TRBV12-4 with TRBJ1-5; D is possibly TRBD1 (6 bases). CDR3 length: 16 residues. V was pared by 4 bases and J by 12 bases, with 25 bases between. The CDR3 sequence: CASSYGGGGGELHQHF. CDR3 in DNA: TGTGCCAGCAGTTACGGGGGGGGCGGGGGCGAACTTCACCAGCATTTT.

A word on this clonotype: This clone may be a read error of a much larger clone one base away. The CDR3: CVSSFARTGNTEAFF. The CDR3, as DNA: TGTGTCAGCAGCTTTGCGCGGACAGGGAACACTGAAGCTTTCTTT. This chain connects TRBV12-1 to TRBJ1-1; TRBD1 is the table's D call, not checked against the DNA. TRBV12-1 is reported as a pseudogene. CDR3 length: 15 residues.

This chain joins TRBV27 and TRBJ1-2, with D uncertain. V was cut by 5 bases and J by 7 bases, with 11 bases left in between. The CDR3 is 12 amino acids. Germline-derived CDR1 and CDR2 are MNHEY and SMNVEV (reference sequence). The CDR3 spells CASSIDEVGYTF. CDR3 sequence (DNA): TGTGCCAGCAGTATAGACGAGGTTGGCTACACCTTC.

The table lists this clonotype with a few counts. The chain links TRBV6-6 to TRBJ2-7; D is perhaps TRBD1 (6 bases). Between the trimmed V and J ends, which lost 4 bases and 5 bases, there was a span of 9 bases. This CDR3 has 12 residues. The germline gives CDR1 MNHNY, CDR2 SVGAGI (reference sequence). CDR3 amino acids: CASSSRQDEQYF. For the CDR3, the DNA is TGTGCCAGCAGTTCGCGACAGGACGAGCAGTACTTC.

This clonotype appeared a few times. The chain is built from TRBV18 and TRBJ2-7, with D perhaps TRBD1 (7 bases). CDR3 size: 16 residues. Looked up from germline, CDR1 is KGHSH and CDR2 is LQKENI. The V gene lost 3 bases and the J gene lost 0 bases, with 15 bases spanning the gap. CDR3 sequence reads: CASSPPRGDSSYEQYF. As DNA, the CDR3 is TGTGCCAGCTCACCGCCCAGGGGGGACAGCTCCTACGAGCAGTACTTC.

V usage is TRBV6-5 and J usage is TRBJ2-3; perhaps TRBD1 as D (6 bases). CDR1 and CDR2 from the germline V gene are MNHEY and SVGAGI. CDR3 length equals 13 residues. V gave up 2 bases and J gave up 3 bases, with 6 bases separating them. The CDR3 DNA follows: TGTGCCAGCAGTTACAGGGGGACAGATACGCAGTATTTT. Its translation is CASSYRGTDTQYF.

CDR3: CASRGGLDRTEAFF. The CDR3 bases are TGTGCGAGCCGGGGGGGGCTTGATCGGACTGAAGCTTTCTTT. The chain employs TRBV11-1 and TRBJ1-1; weak D call: TRBD1 (6 bases). The CDR3 has 14 amino acids. The V gene's germline CDR1 is SGHAT and CDR2 FQDESV (reference sequence).

This clonotype was seen repeatedly, ten times or more. This rearrangement joins TRBV7-8 to TRBJ1-1; 9 positions match TRBD1. The CDR3 spans 18 residues. Germline lookup yields CDR1 SGHVS and CDR2 FQNEAQ. The V gene end was trimmed by 1 base and the J gene end by 0 bases; junction bases not matched to a gene: 9. The CDR3 loop is CASSLEGDREVLNTEAFF. CDR3 nucleotide sequence: TGTGCCAGCAGCTTAGAGGGGGACAGGGAAGTGTTGAACACTGAAGCTTTCTTT.